This T cell receptor beta chain comes out of a study of T cell repertoires in cytomegalovirus infection (dated by TCRdb to about 2019). The study in broad terms: Donor HLA type was relevant to the analysis, as public TCR beta signatures indicated carriage of CMV infection together with the matching HLA type.

This clonotype has only a few counts. This clone's antigen is unknown. No qualities accompany the bases; no much larger clone lies one base away. Sequencing instrument: Illumina HiSeq 1500. TCRdb cleaned the public reads at Q25 with fastp, built clones with MiXCR and kept in-frame beta chains. Entries that share a CDR3 protein sequence are merged under the most common genes and DNA. The sample records some 220,000 distinct CDR3 sequences, about 7% of which are singletons. The ten largest clonotypes hold around 6.5% of the sample. V is shortened by 2 bases, J by 2 bases, and the region joining them spans 17 bases. The CDR3 holds 16 amino acids from the cysteine to the phenylalanine. Of the read, only the CDR3 DNA is kept; its 48 bases are in frame from base 1. According to the germline V gene, CDR1 reads SGDLS and CDR2 reads YYNGEE. Broad study findings and their caveats: The ex vivo response was dominated by HLA-C-restricted CMV-specific TCR beta clonotypes, and the single most frequent clonotype in two of eight donors was supplied by these HLA-C-restricted clonotypes. In both this cohort and an independent approximately 370-donor cohort, the cumulative frequency of public TCR beta family members distinguished carriers of CMV infection plus the relevant HLA type.

Input material: PBMCs. The clonotype originates from a human donor in good health (CMV status not recorded). Some clones in this sample may be carry-over from other donors' samples. The chain employs TRBV9 and TRBJ2-7, with a weak D call of TRBD2 (7 bases match). The CDR3 reads CASSVGGGADPYEQYF. The DNA sequence reads TGTGCCAGCAGCGTCGGTGGGGGGGCGGACCCCTACGAGCAGTACTTC.